This is a list of T cell receptor beta chains from one sample in a study of T cells after posttransplantation cyclophosphamide. Assay: immunoSEQ multiplex PCR; the TCRdb copy retains only in-frame clones and omits some. The table has tens of thousands of clones, about 90% seen once. The source material was PBMCs. All receptors come from a woman between 45 and 65 years old in good health and a related stem cell transplant donor. The CDR3 runs from the conserved cysteine through the conserved F or W. The D gene is left open where the match is weak. Clone size, where shown, is once, few, many, or a class for clones that have expanded.

D	J	V	size	CDR3	DNA
.	TRBJ1-6	TRBV5-4	.	CASSRDINSPLHF	TGTGCCAGCAGCCGGGACATTAATTCACCCCTCCACTTT
TRBD2	TRBJ2-5	TRBV5-1	few	CASSSASGGREETQYF	TGCGCCAGCAGCTCAGCTAGCGGGGGGAGAGAAGAGACCCAGTACTTC
.	TRBJ2-6	TRBV7-2	few	CASSLEGTGANVLTF	TGTGCCAGCAGCTTAGAGGGGACTGGGGCCAACGTCCTGACTTTC
.	TRBJ2-2	TRBV5-1	.	CASSLLRGAGELFF	TGCGCCAGCAGCTTGCTGCGGGGTGCCGGGGAGCTGTTTTTT
TRBD1	TRBJ1-5	TRBV7-2	.	CASSQGQGFSQPQHF	TGTGCCAGCAGCCAGGGACAGGGGTTTAGTCAGCCCCAGCATTTT
TRBD1	TRBJ1-2	TRBV19	.	CASSFTGTGAWGYTF	TGTGCCAGTAGTTTTACCGGGACAGGGGCGTGGGGCTACACCTTC
.	TRBJ2-7	TRBV25-1	.	CATKGVYEQYF	TGTGCCACCAAAGGAGTCTACGAGCAGTACTTC
.	TRBJ1-5	TRBV6-1	.	CASSVSSNQPQHF	TGTGCCAGCAGTGTTAGTAGCAATCAGCCCCAGCATTTT
TRBD1	TRBJ1-2	TRBV6-1	.	CASSERPRDRGPNYGYTF	TGTGCCAGCAGTGAAAGGCCCCGGGACAGGGGACCTAACTATGGCTACACCTTC
TRBD2	TRBJ2-3	TRBV5-1	.	CASSQGTSDRTDTQYF	TGCGCCAGCAGCCAAGGGACTAGCGACCGCACAGATACGCAGTATTTT
.	TRBJ2-7	TRBV23-1	.	CASSQQVSSYEQYF	TGCGCCAGCAGTCAACAGGTTTCATCGTACGAGCAGTACTTC
.	TRBJ1-6	TRBV6-6	.	CASNSAGGSPLHF	TGTGCCAGCAACTCGGCCGGGGGATCACCCCTCCACTTT
.	TRBJ2-2	TRBV7-8	once	CASSLARGTGELFF	TGTGCCAGCAGCTTAGCGCGGGGAACCGGGGAGCTGTTTTTT
.	TRBJ1-3	TRBV18	.	CASSPRRGLLHSGNTIYF	TGTGCCAGCTCACCTCGGAGAGGCCTGTTACACTCTGGAAACACCATATATTTT
TRBD1	TRBJ2-7	TRBV10-2	.	CASSNRDRSYEQYF	TGCGCCAGCAGTAACCGGGACAGGTCCTACGAGCAGTACTTC
TRBD1	TRBJ1-1	TRBV5-4	once	CASSFGDRNTEAFF	TGTGCCAGCAGCTTTGGGGACAGGAACACTGAAGCTTTCTTT
TRBD2	TRBJ2-7	TRBV10-2	.	CASTGGNAWQYF	TGCGCCAGCACGGGGGGGAATGCGTGGCAGTACTTC
TRBD1	TRBJ1-2	TRBV5-1	.	CASSLGQGSYGYTF	TGCGCCAGCAGCTTGGGACAGGGGTCCTATGGCTACACCTTC
.	TRBJ1-5	TRBV19	few	CASSIGARRPQHF	TGTGCCAGTAGTATAGGGGCCCGACGGCCCCAGCATTTT
.	TRBJ2-1	TRBV11-2	.	CASSLIRGSYNEQFF	TGTGCCAGCAGCTTAATCAGGGGCTCCTACAATGAGCAGTTCTTC
TRBD1	TRBJ2-7	TRBV29-1	.	CSVTWTGGPSLYEQYF	TGCAGCGTTACGTGGACAGGGGGACCCTCTCTCTACGAGCAGTACTTC
TRBD2	TRBJ2-7	TRBV2	.	CASNRGLAGVEEQYF	TGTGCCAGCAACAGAGGACTAGCGGGAGTGGAGGAGCAGTACTTC
TRBD1	TRBJ1-1	TRBV27	.	CASSQRGGDRGHTEAFF	TGTGCCAGCAGTCAGCGAGGCGGGGACAGGGGACACACTGAAGCTTTCTTT
.	TRBJ2-7	TRBV7-9	.	CASSFDRAYEQYF	TGTGCCAGCAGCTTCGACAGAGCCTACGAGCAGTACTTC
.	TRBJ1-4	TRBV19	.	CASSISGANEKLFF	TGTGCCAGTAGTATTAGCGGAGCTAATGAAAAACTGTTTTTT
.	TRBJ1-5	TRBV19	.	CASSSRIGNQPQHF	TGTGCCAGTAGTAGTAGAATAGGCAATCAGCCCCAGCATTTT
TRBD1	TRBJ1-5	TRBV19	.	CASRTTGGNQPQHF	TGTGCCAGTAGGACTACAGGGGGCAATCAGCCCCAGCATTTT
.	TRBJ1-2	TRBV5-1	.	CASSPSWTGGDGYTF	TGCGCCAGCAGCCCCTCATGGACCGGCGGGGATGGCTACACCTTC
.	TRBJ2-2	TRBV7-8	.	CASSRMRGGANTGELFF	TGTGCCAGCAGCCGAATGAGGGGGGGGGCGAACACCGGGGAGCTGTTTTTT
TRBD1	TRBJ2-7	TRBV29-1	once	CSVRTGDYEQYF	TGCAGCGTTAGGACAGGGGACTACGAGCAGTACTTC
TRBD2	TRBJ2-3	TRBV5-4	.	CASSLGLAGGNTQYF	TGTGCCAGCAGCCTGGGACTAGCGGGGGGGAATACGCAGTATTTT
TRBD1	TRBJ1-2	TRBV11-2	.	CASSLGTGPYGYTF	TGTGCCAGCAGCTTAGGGACAGGGCCCTATGGCTACACCTTC
TRBD1	TRBJ1-5	TRBV30	.	CAWSFSGTVNQPQHF	TGTGCCTGGAGCTTCTCAGGGACAGTAAATCAGCCCCAGCATTTT
TRBD1	TRBJ2-7	TRBV7-3	.	CASSPKTGSFVEQYF	TGTGCCAGCAGCCCCAAGACAGGGAGCTTTGTAGAGCAGTACTTC
.	TRBJ1-3	TRBV5-1	.	CASRRDIGSGNTIYF	TGCGCCAGCAGGAGGGACATAGGTTCTGGAAACACCATATATTTT
TRBD1	TRBJ2-5	TRBV28	.	CASSRDRQETQYF	TGTGCCAGCAGCCGGGACAGACAAGAGACCCAGTACTTC
TRBD1	TRBJ2-5	TRBV5-1	.	CASSLGQGSGETQYF	TGCGCCAGCAGCTTGGGACAGGGGTCGGGAGAGACCCAGTACTTC
TRBD2	TRBJ2-7	TRBV11-2	.	CASSLGRDYSYEQYF	TGTGCCAGCAGCTTGGGGCGGGACTACTCCTACGAGCAGTACTTC
TRBD2	TRBJ2-1	TRBV4-1	.	CASSQDIGGDPKSLEQFF	TGCGCCAGCAGCCAAGATATCGGGGGGGACCCCAAGTCCTTAGAGCAGTTCTTC
TRBD2	TRBJ2-7	TRBV4-1	.	CASSQVVTSGRISYEQYF	TGCGCCAGCAGCCAAGTTGTCACTAGCGGGAGGATCTCCTACGAGCAGTACTTC
TRBD1	TRBJ2-5	TRBV28	.	CASSSRTGLEQYF	TGTGCCAGCAGTTCCCGGACAGGGCTAGAGCAGTACTTC